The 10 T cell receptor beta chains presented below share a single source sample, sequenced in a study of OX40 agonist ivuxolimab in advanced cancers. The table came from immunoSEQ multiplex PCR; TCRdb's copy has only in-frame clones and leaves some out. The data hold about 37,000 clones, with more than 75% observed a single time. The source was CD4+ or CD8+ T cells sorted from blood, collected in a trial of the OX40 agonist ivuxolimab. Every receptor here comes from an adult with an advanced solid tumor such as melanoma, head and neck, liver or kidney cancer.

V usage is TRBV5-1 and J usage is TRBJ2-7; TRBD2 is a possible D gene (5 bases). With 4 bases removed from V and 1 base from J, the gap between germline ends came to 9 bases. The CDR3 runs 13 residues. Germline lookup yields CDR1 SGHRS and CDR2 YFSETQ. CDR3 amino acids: CASSPTGSYEQYF. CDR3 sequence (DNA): TGCGCCAGCAGCCCAACGGGGTCCTACGAGCAGTACTTC. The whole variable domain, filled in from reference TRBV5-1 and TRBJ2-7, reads KAGVTQTPRYLIKTRGQQVTLSCSPISGHRSVSWYQQTPGQGLQFLFEYFSETQRNKGNFPGRFSGRQFSNSRSEMNVSTLELGDSALYLCASSPTGSYEQYFGPGTRLTVT.

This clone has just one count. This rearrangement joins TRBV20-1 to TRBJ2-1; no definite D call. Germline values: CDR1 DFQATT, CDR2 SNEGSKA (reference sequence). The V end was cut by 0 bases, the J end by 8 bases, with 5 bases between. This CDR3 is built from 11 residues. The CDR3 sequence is CSARDAYEQFF. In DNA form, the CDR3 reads TGCAGTGCTAGAGACGCGTATGAGCAGTTCTTC.

The CDR3 protein is CASSRTGGNTEAFF. As DNA, the CDR3 is TGTGCCAGCAGCCGGACAGGGGGGAACACTGAAGCTTTCTTT. This chain connects TRBV27 to TRBJ1-1, with 10 bases that match TRBD1. Germline V CDR1 and CDR2: MNHEY, SMNVEV (reference sequence). The ends lost 6 bases at V and 1 base at J; junction bases unmatched: 2. This CDR3 is 14 amino acids long.

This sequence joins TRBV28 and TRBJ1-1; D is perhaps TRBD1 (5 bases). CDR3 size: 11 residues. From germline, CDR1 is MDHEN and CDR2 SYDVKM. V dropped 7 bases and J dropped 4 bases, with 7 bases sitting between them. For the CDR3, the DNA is TGTGCCAGCATGGGGCGCACTGAAGCTTTCTTT. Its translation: CASMGRTEAFF.

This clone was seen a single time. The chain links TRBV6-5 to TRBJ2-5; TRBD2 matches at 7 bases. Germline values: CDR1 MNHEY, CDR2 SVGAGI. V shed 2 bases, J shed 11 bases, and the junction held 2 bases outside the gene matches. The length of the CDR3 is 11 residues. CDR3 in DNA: TGTGCCAGCAGTTACGCGCGGGAGCAGTACTTC. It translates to CASSYAREQYF.

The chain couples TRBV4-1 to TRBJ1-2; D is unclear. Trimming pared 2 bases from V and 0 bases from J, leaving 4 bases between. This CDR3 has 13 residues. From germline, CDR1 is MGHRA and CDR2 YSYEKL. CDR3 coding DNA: TGCGCCAGCAGCCAACAGACTAACTATGGCTACACCTTC. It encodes CASSQQTNYGYTF.

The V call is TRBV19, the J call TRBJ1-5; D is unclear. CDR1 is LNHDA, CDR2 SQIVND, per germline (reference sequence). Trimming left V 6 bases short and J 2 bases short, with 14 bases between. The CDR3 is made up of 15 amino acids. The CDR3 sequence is CASRSVGYGNQPQHF. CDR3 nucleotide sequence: TGTGCCAGTAGGTCGGTGGGGTATGGCAATCAGCCCCAGCATTTT.

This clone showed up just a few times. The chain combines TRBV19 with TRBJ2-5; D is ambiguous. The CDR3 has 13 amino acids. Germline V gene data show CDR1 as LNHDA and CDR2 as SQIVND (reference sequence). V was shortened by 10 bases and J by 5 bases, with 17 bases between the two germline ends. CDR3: CATSDWVGETQYF. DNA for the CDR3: TGTGCCACCTCTGACTGGGTGGGGGAGACCCAGTACTTC.

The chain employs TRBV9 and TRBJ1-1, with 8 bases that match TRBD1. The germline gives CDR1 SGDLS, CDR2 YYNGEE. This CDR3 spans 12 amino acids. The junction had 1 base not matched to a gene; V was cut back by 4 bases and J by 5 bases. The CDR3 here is CASSTGGTEAFF. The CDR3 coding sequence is TGTGCCAGCAGCACAGGGGGGACTGAAGCTTTCTTT. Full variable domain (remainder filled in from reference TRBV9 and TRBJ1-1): DSGVTQTPKHLITATGQRVTLRCSPRSGDLSVYWYQQSLDQGLQFLIQYYNGEERAKGNILERFSAQQFPDLHSELNLSSLELGDSALYFCASSTGGTEAFFGQGTRLTVV.

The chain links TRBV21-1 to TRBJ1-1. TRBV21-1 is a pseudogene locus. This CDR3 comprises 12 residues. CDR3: CASSMPHPEAFF. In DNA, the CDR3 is TGTGCCAGCAGCATGCCGCACCCAGAAGCTTTCTTT.